Listed below are T cell receptor beta chains from one sample, sequenced in a study of T-cell reconstitution after alpha-beta-depleted transplantation in children. One entry per CDR3 protein, called by TCRdb with MiXCR from the PCR reads. Of a few hundred thousand distinct CDR3 sequences in the sample, around 9.7% were seen once. The source material was PBMCs from the stem cell graft donor, sampled from the stem cell graft. These TCRs come from a human donor who donated a stem cell graft to a child with SCID. CDR3s leave out the opening cysteine and the closing phenylalanine or tryptophan.

TRBJ2-7 TRBV5-6 ASSRLKGSYEQY
TRBJ2-7 TRBV5-6 ASSSYRGDYYEQY
TRBJ1-1 TRBV7-8 ASSLIGGSQGAGTEAF
TRBJ1-4 TRBV5-1 ASSWGQGINANEKLF
TRBJ1-5 TRBV19 ASSIQGQGVQPQH
TRBJ1-1 TRBV1 TSSQGDRESEAF
TRBJ1-6 TRBV2 ASSEWSSGGSPLH
TRBJ2-7 TRBV7-9 ASSLQGIFPLDEQY
TRBJ1-6 TRBV9 ASSVAIGASPLH
TRBJ1-2 TRBV9 ASSVGTINYGYT
TRBJ1-2 TRBV20-1 SASGEGINYGYT
TRBJ2-2 TRBV29-1 STRRSGGELF
TRBJ2-7 TRBV20-1 SARDTWGVDPEQY
TRBJ2-3 TRBV20-1 SAETPGPTDTQY
TRBJ2-1 TRBV6-2/TRBV6-3 ASRPWGPSHEQF
TRBJ2-2 TRBV5-1 ASSLRSGTANTGELF
TRBJ2-1 TRBV5-1 ASSSQGEQF
TRBJ2-7 TRBV7-9 ASSPKSSYEQY
TRBJ1-2 TRBV7-9 ASTRIQRNGYT
TRBJ1-2 TRBV7-2 ASSLEKVDGYT
TRBJ1-2 TRBV7-2 ASSRIPGYYGYT
TRBJ2-5 TRBV5-1 ASSLGTSGEGETQY
TRBJ2-2 TRBV6-5 ASSYSGTGELF
TRBJ1-5 TRBV2 ASTRGVGISNQPQH
TRBJ1-1 TRBV2 ASSALGYSEAF
TRBJ2-3 TRBV15 ATSGVLGTQY
TRBJ2-1 TRBV7-2 ASSSNGEFGQF
TRBJ2-2 TRBV5-1 ASSLEVPTGELF
TRBJ1-5 TRBV12-3/TRBV12-4 ASSLAQRQPQH
TRBJ2-1 TRBV7-2 ASSTRTGDEQF
TRBJ2-1 TRBV24-1 ATSDRTHTGEQF
TRBJ1-4 TRBV6-5 ASSYSRSGGQEKLF
TRBJ2-1 TRBV29-1 SVIGLATTNEQF
TRBJ2-3 TRBV5-1 ASSEWDAPTDTQY
TRBJ2-1 TRBV5-1 ASSFWTGVIDEQF
TRBJ1-1 TRBV9 ASSVDGSYTEAF
TRBJ1-4 TRBV15 ATSSGGLGEKLF
TRBJ2-7 TRBV15 ATRSASSYEQY
TRBJ1-1 TRBV7-9 ASSLPRQGVGVTEAF
TRBJ2-3 TRBV10-1 ASSESRIFTDTQY
TRBJ2-1 TRBV20-1 SYLSGGASYNEQF
TRBJ1-4 TRBV15 ATVGGSEKLF
TRBJ1-1 TRBV12-3/TRBV12-4 ASSSGHPGAEAF
TRBJ1-5 TRBV7-8 ASSPEGQGSNQPQH
TRBJ2-1 TRBV13 ASSPSGQGRYNEQF
TRBJ2-6 TRBV20-1 SARKGGSWEPGANVLT
TRBJ2-5 TRBV20-1 SARDRLGRETQY
TRBJ2-5 TRBV5-1 ASSLVASGGLQETQY
TRBJ1-4 TRBV12-3/TRBV12-4 ASSGGPVGAGEKLF